This T cell receptor beta chain stems from a study of blood T cell repertoires in COVID-19. Recruitment covered over 20 US areas and drew participants whose ages spanned about 18 to 89 years. The length of the CDR3 is 15 residues. Per the germline V gene, CDR1 is MRHNA and CDR2 is SNTAGT. V gave up 5 bases and J gave up 4 bases; unmatched junction bases: 4. Only in-frame clones appear in the TCRdb table, and some are missing; sequencing was by immunoSEQ multiplex PCR. Among 200,000 to 250,000 clones listed, roughly 87% were seen once. The TCR sequence derives from a man between 25 and 39 years old who had recovered from COVID-19. Source material: PBMCs or T cells enriched from blood (not recorded which). This chain connects TRBV6-4 to TRBJ2-1; 11 bases agree with TRBD2. The CDR3 bases are TGTGCCAGCAGTCAACTAGCGGGGGCATACAATGAGCAGTTCTTC. Protein product: CASSQLAGAYNEQFF.